This T cell receptor beta chain was observed in a study of blood T cell repertoires in COVID-19. The trim removed 1 base at V and 2 bases at J, leaving 5 bases unmatched. The CDR3 length is 17 residues. Germline V lookup: CDR1 LGHDT, CDR2 YNNKEL (reference sequence). The table came from immunoSEQ multiplex PCR; TCRdb's copy has only in-frame clones and leaves some out. In the table there are under 95,000 clones, about nine tenths of which are singletons. The genes are TRBV3-1 (or the pseudogene TRBV3-2) and TRBJ1-6, with 7 nucleotides matching TRBD1. Sequenced material: peripheral blood. The sequence derives from a human donor in a cohort sampled during active COVID-19. CDR3 region: CASSQGEGATYNSPLHF. The CDR3 DNA is TGTGCCAGCAGCCAAGGTGAGGGGGCTACCTATAATTCACCCCTCCACTTT.